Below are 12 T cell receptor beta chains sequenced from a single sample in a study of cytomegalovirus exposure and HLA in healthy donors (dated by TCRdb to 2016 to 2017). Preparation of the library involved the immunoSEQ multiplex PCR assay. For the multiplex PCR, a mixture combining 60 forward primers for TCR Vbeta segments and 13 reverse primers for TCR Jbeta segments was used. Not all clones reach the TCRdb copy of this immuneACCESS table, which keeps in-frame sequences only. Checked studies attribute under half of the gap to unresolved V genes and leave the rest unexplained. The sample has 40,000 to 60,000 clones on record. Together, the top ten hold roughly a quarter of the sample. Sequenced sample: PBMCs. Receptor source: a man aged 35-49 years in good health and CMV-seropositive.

Written as DNA, the CDR3 is TGTGCCAGCAGTGACTCGACAGATACGCAGTATTTT. This sequence encodes CASSDSTDTQYF. J is TRBJ2-3 and V is TRBV2; D gene ambiguous. The CDR3 loop spans 12 amino acids. Germline V gives CDR1 SNHLY, CDR2 FYNNEI. Trimming left V 3 bases short and J 3 bases short, with 4 bases between. Full variable domain (missing parts from reference TRBV2 and TRBJ2-3): EPEVTQTPSHQVTQMGQEVILRCVPISNHLYFYWYRQILGQKVEFLVSFYNNEISEKSEIFDDQFSVERPDGSNFTLKIRSTKLEDSAMYFCASSDSTDTQYFGPGTRLTVL.

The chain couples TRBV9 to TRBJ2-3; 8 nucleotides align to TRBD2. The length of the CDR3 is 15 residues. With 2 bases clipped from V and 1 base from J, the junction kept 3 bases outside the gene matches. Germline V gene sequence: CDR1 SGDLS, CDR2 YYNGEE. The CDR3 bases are TGTGCCAGCAGCGTTGAAGCGGGGGGCACAGATACGCAGTATTTT. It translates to CASSVEAGGTDTQYF. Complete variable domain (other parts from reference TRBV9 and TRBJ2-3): DSGVTQTPKHLITATGQRVTLRCSPRSGDLSVYWYQQSLDQGLQFLIQYYNGEERAKGNILERFSAQQFPDLHSELNLSSLELGDSALYFCASSVEAGGTDTQYFGPGTRLTVL.

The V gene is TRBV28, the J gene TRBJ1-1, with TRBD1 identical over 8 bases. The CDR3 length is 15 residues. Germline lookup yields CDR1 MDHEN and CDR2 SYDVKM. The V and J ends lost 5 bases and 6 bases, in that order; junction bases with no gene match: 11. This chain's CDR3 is CASSPTGTGIAEAFF. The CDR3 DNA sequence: TGTGCCAGCAGTCCAACCGGGACAGGAATCGCTGAAGCTTTCTTT. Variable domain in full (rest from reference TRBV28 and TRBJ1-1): DVKVTQSSRYLVKRTGEKVFLECVQDMDHENMFWYRQDPGLGLRLIYFSYDVKMKEKGDIPEGYSVSREKKERFSLILESASTNQTSMYLCASSPTGTGIAEAFFGQGTRLTVV.

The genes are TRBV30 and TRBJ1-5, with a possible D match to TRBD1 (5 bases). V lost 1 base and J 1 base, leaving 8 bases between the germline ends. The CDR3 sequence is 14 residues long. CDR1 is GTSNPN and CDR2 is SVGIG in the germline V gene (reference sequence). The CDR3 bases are TGTGCCTGGAGTGGGCCAGGGAGCAATCAGCCCCAGCATTTT. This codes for CAWSGPGSNQPQHF.

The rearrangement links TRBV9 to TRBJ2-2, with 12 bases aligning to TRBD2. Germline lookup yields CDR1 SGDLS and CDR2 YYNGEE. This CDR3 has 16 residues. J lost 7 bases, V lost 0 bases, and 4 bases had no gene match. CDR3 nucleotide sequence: TGTGCCAGCAGCGTAGAACTAGCGGGAGGACTCGGGGAGCTGTTTTTT. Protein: CASSVELAGGLGELFF.

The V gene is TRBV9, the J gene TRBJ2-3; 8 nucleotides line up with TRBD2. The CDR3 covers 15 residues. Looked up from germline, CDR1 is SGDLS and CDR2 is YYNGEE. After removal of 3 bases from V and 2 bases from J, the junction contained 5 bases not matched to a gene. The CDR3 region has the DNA TGTGCCAGCAGCGGGACTAGCCGCGTCACAGATACGCAGTATTTT. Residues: CASSGTSRVTDTQYF.

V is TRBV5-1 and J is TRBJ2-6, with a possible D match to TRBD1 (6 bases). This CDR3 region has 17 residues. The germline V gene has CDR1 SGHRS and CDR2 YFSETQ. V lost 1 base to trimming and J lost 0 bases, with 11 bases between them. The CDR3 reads CASSLLGQVSGANVLTF. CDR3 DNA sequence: TGCGCCAGCAGCTTGCTGGGACAAGTCTCTGGGGCCAACGTCCTGACTTTC. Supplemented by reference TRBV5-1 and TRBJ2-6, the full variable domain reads KAGVTQTPRYLIKTRGQQVTLSCSPISGHRSVSWYQQTPGQGLQFLFEYFSETQRNKGNFPGRFSGRQFSNSRSEMNVSTLELGDSALYLCASSLLGQVSGANVLTFGAGSRLTVL.

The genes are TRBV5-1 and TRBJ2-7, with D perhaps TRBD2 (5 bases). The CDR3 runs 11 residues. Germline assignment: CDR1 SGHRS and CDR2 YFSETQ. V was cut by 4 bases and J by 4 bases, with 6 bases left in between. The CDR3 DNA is TGCGCCAGCAGCCGGGATTACGAGCAGTACTTC. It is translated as CASSRDYEQYF.

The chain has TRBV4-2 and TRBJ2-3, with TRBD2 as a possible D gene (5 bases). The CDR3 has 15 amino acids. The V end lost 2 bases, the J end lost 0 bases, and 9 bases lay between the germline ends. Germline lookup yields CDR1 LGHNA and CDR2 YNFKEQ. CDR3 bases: TGTGCCAGCAGCCAATTCCCGGGAAGCACAGATACGCAGTATTTT. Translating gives CASSQFPGSTDTQYF.

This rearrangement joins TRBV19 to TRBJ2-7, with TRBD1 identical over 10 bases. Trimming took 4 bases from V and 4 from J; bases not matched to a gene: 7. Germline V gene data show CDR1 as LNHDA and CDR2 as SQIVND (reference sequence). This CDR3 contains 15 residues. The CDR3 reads CASSTRRDRGYEQYF. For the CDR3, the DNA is TGTGCCAGTAGTACCCGCCGGGACAGGGGTTACGAGCAGTACTTC.

The CDR3: CASSDKPGHPTDTQYF. The CDR3 bases are TGTGCCAGCAGTGACAAGCCGGGACACCCCACAGATACGCAGTATTTT. The chain carries TRBV6-4 and TRBJ2-3; D possibly corresponds to TRBD1 (6 bases). Trimming stripped 2 bases from V and 2 bases from J, with 14 bases between. The CDR3 totals 16 residues. Germline V gene sequence: CDR1 MRHNA, CDR2 SNTAGT.

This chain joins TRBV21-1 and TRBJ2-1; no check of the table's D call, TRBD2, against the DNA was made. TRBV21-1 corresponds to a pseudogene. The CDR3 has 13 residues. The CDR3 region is CASSRYSSHEQFF. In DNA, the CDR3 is TGTGCCAGCAGCAGATACTCAAGTCACGAGCAGTTCTTC.